Below are 28 T cell receptor beta chains sequenced from a single sample in a study of T cells after yellow fever vaccination. Using its own MiXCR run on the 5' RACE reads, TCRdb lists one record per CDR3 protein. The sample consists of roughly 28,000 distinct CDR3 sequences, 4.5% of them appearing once. Sequenced here: PBMCs, either bulk or a sorted T-cell subset (CD4+, CD8+, memory, or dextramer-sorted; not recorded which), sampled on the day of the yellow fever booster vaccination. The receptors derive from a young man who received the YFV17D yellow fever vaccine.

Judged by abundance, this clonotype is medium-sized. The chain links TRBV4-2 to TRBJ2-2; 8 positions match TRBD2. The length of the CDR3 is 16 residues. CDR1 and CDR2 from the germline V gene are LGHNA and YNFKEQ. V lost 0 bases to trimming and J lost 4 bases; unmatched junction nucleotides: 4. The CDR3 sequence is CASSQDPGGATGELFF. CDR3 nucleotide sequence: TGTGCCAGCAGCCAAGATCCGGGGGGGGCCACCGGGGAGCTGTTTTTT.

This clonotype has a count of ten or more. The J gene is TRBJ2-1, the V gene TRBV19; 9 nucleotides match TRBD2. J was trimmed by 8 bases and V by 5 bases; bases with no gene match: 7. There are 14 residues in the CDR3. CDR1 is LNHDA, CDR2 SQIVND, per germline (reference sequence). The CDR3 region has the DNA TGTGCCAGTAGTTCGCGGGGGGGCCATGATGAGCAGTTCTTC. This codes for CASSSRGGHDEQFF.

This clonotype was seen at least ten times. This sequence joins TRBV5-1 and TRBJ1-1; 7 bases map to TRBD1. The J segment lost 5 bases and the V segment lost 4 bases, leaving 5 bases of the junction unmatched. The CDR3 is 13 residues long. In germline, CDR1 is SGHRS, CDR2 YFSETQ. CDR3 sequence reads: CASSRTGGTEAFF. CDR3 nucleotides: TGCGCCAGCAGCAGGACAGGCGGGACTGAAGCTTTCTTT.

The table lists this clonotype with many counts. The J gene is TRBJ1-4, the V gene TRBV7-9; tentative D call: TRBD1 (5 bases). Germline V lookup: CDR1 SEHNR, CDR2 FQNEAQ (reference sequence). The CDR3 has 14 amino acids. V gave up 5 bases and J gave up 7 bases, with 14 bases separating them. The CDR3 loop reads CASSQTNGGEKLFF. The CDR3 DNA sequence: TGTGCCAGCAGCCAAACAAACGGGGGTGAAAAACTGTTTTTT.

This sequence joins TRBV5-1 and TRBJ2-7, with D perhaps assigned TRBD1 or TRBD2 (5 bases each). V was trimmed by 4 bases and J by 2 bases, leaving 13 bases between them. This CDR3 contains 14 residues. Germline V gene lookup returns CDR1 SGHRS and CDR2 YFSETQ. The CDR3 DNA reads TGCGCCAGCAGCGCCCGGGGCCTTACCTACGAGCAGTACTTC. Translated, it gives CASSARGLTYEQYF.

The V and J genes are TRBV4-3 and TRBJ2-3; D not resolved. The CDR3 covers 13 residues. CDR1 is LGHNA, CDR2 YSLEER, per germline. V was pared by 0 bases and J by 5 bases, with 6 bases between. CDR3 bases: TGCGCCAGCAGCCAAGAGGTCCAAGATACGCAGTATTTT. Translation gives CASSQEVQDTQYF.

This clonotype came up many times. CDR3 loop: CASSFDRAYEQYV. In DNA, the CDR3 is TGTGCCAGCAGCTTCGACAGGGCCTACGAGCAGTACGTC. The chain uses TRBV7-2 and TRBJ2-7, with 7 bases aligning to TRBD1. CDR3 length: 13 amino acids. Per germline, CDR1 SGHTA and CDR2 FQGNSA. Trimming removed 3 bases from V and 2 bases from J; junction bases left unmatched: 1.

This clonotype was detected ten times or more. The chain links TRBV20-1 to TRBJ2-1, with 12 bases aligning to TRBD2. Germline V gives CDR1 DFQATT, CDR2 SNEGSKA (reference sequence). This CDR3 comprises 15 residues. The DNA for the CDR3 is TGCAGCGCAGTACCGACTAGCGGGGGCTGGGATGAGCAGTTCTTC. Encoded protein: CSAVPTSGGWDEQFF.

This clonotype appeared many times. The chain combines TRBV5-1 with TRBJ2-3, with D unresolved. CDR3 length: 14 residues. CDR1 and CDR2 from the germline V gene are SGHRS and YFSETQ. Trimming cost V 0 bases and J 4 bases, with 9 bases left between them. CDR3: CASSLGQVADTQYF. For the CDR3, the DNA is TGCGCCAGCAGCTTGGGCCAGGTAGCAGATACGCAGTATTTT.

The rearrangement uses TRBV3-2 and TRBJ2-7. TRBV3-2 is noted as a pseudogene. This CDR3 region has 10 residues. CDR3 in DNA: TGTGCCAGCAGTCAGGGGGAGCAGTACGTC. This gives the protein CASSQGEQYV.

This clonotype was seen many times. The chain is built from TRBV7-9 and TRBJ1-2; 11 bases line up with TRBD1. The CDR3 covers 16 residues. V shed 5 bases and J 7 bases; nucleotides not matched to a gene: 12. Germline CDR1 reads SEHNR; CDR2 reads FQNEAQ (reference sequence). The CDR3 spells CASSPTQDRGLGGYTF. In nucleotides, the CDR3 is TGTGCCAGCAGCCCGACCCAGGACAGGGGGCTCGGTGGCTACACCTTC. The variable domain in full, completed from reference TRBV7-9 and TRBJ1-2, reads DTGVSQNPRHKITKRGQNVTFRCDPISEHNRLYWYRQTLGQGPEFLTYFQNEAQLEKSRLLSDRFSAERPKGSFSTLEIQRTEQGDSAMYLCASSPTQDRGLGGYTFGSGTRLTVV.

V is TRBV27 and J is TRBJ1-6, with D unresolved. The CDR3 runs to 10 residues. V gave up 7 bases and J gave up 8 bases, with 3 bases separating them. CDR1 is MNHEY and CDR2 is SMNVEV in the germline V gene (reference sequence). CDR3: CASTDSPLHF. In DNA form, the CDR3 reads TGTGCCAGCACGGATTCACCCCTCCACTTT.

This clonotype was seen a handful of times. The CDR3 sequence is CASSPGTRPDTQYF. In DNA, the CDR3 is TGTGCCAGCAGCCCGGGGACCAGACCAGATACGCAGTATTTT. The chain links TRBV7-3 to TRBJ2-3; D is possibly TRBD1 or TRBD2 (5 bases each). Germline V gene sequence: CDR1 SGHTA, CDR2 FQGTGA. The CDR3 spans 14 residues. Trimming shortened V by 5 bases and J by 4 bases, and 13 bases separated the two germline ends. The full variable domain, its missing parts supplied by reference TRBV7-3 and TRBJ2-3, is GAGVSQTPSNKVTEKGKYVELRCDPISGHTALYWYRQSLGQGPEFLIYFQGTGAADDSGLPNDRFFAVRPEGSVSTLKIQRTERGDSAVYLCASSPGTRPDTQYFGPGTRLTVL.

This clonotype occurred many times. V usage is TRBV5-1 and J usage is TRBJ2-7, with no clear D. From germline, CDR1 is SGHRS and CDR2 YFSETQ. Between the trimmed V and J ends, which lost 0 bases and 3 bases, there was a span of 4 bases. This CDR3 is 12 amino acids long. The chain's CDR3 is CASSLGYYEQYF. The CDR3 DNA follows: TGCGCCAGCAGCTTGGGGTACTACGAGCAGTACTTC.

The sample holds a few counts of this clonotype. The V call is TRBV5-5, the J call TRBJ2-5, with D possibly TRBD2 on 6 matching bases. Trimming took off 0 bases at V and 0 bases at J, with 12 bases between the two ends. The CDR3 is made up of 16 amino acids. The germline V gene has CDR1 SGHKS and CDR2 YYEKEE (reference sequence). CDR3 protein: CASSLAGLTHQETQYF. DNA of the CDR3: TGTGCCAGCAGCTTGGCGGGACTCACCCACCAAGAGACCCAGTACTTC.

The gene calls are TRBV7-3 and TRBJ1-2; no definite D call. CDR3 length: 17 residues. Between the trimmed V and J ends, which lost 0 bases and 8 bases, there was a span of 22 bases. Germline-derived CDR1 and CDR2 are SGHTA and FQGTGA. CDR3 loop: CASSLTTLSTVLGGYTF. Here the CDR3 DNA reads TGTGCCAGCAGCTTAACAACCCTTTCGACGGTACTGGGGGGCTACACCTTC.

This clonotype was seen many times. The rearrangement joins TRBV28 to TRBJ1-5; 9 positions match TRBD1. Germline V lookup: CDR1 MDHEN, CDR2 SYDVKM. Unmatched junction bases numbered 5, after V lost 7 bases and J lost 1 base. The CDR3 covers 15 residues. The CDR3 DNA reads as TGTGCCAGCACCGGGGACAGGGCGAGCAATCAGCCCCAGCATTTT. Amino acid sequence: CASTGDRASNQPQHF.

This clonotype was seen repeatedly, ten times or more. The rearrangement uses TRBV6-4 and TRBJ2-3, with TRBD2 identical over 11 bases. J lost 4 bases, V lost 4 bases, and 4 bases had no gene match. The CDR3 has 15 amino acids. Germline V lookup: CDR1 MRHNA, CDR2 SNTAGT. CDR3 bases: TGTGCCAGCAGTGGTAGCGGGGGGGCCCCAGATACGCAGTATTTT. This translates into CASSGSGGAPDTQYF.

In this sample, this clonotype turned up many times. V gene TRBV3-1 combines with J gene TRBJ1-4, with D maybe TRBD1 (6 bases). Trimming removed 5 bases at V and 1 base at J, with 8 bases between. CDR3 length: 14 residues. Germline values: CDR1 LGHDT, CDR2 YNNKEL (reference sequence). As DNA, the CDR3 is TGTGCCAGCAGCATCAGGGGAACTAATGAAAAACTGTTTTTT. Its translation is CASSIRGTNEKLFF.

This clonotype was counted many times. V gene TRBV7-2 combines with J gene TRBJ1-2, with D perhaps matching TRBD1 (5 bases). Trimming pared 5 bases from V and 6 bases from J, leaving 19 bases between. CDR3 size: 15 residues. Germline V lookup: CDR1 SGHTA, CDR2 FQGNSA. The CDR3 DNA is TGTGCCAGCAGCCCCGGGGCGGCCAGTTTTGATGGCTACACCTTC. As protein: CASSPGAASFDGYTF.

This clonotype was counted ten times or more. This chain connects TRBV6-6 to TRBJ1-1; TRBD1 matches 11 bases. From germline, CDR1 is MNHNY and CDR2 SVGAGI (reference sequence). J lost 6 bases, V lost 6 bases, and 21 bases had no gene match. CDR3 length equals 19 residues. This CDR3 reads CASSTILPRYPGQGAEAFF. CDR3 nucleotides: TGTGCCAGCAGCACTATTCTCCCTAGATATCCGGGACAGGGGGCTGAAGCTTTCTTT.

This clonotype was seen at least ten times. The rearrangement joins TRBV29-1 to TRBJ2-7; unclear D gene. The V end lost 6 bases, the J end lost 3 bases, and 12 bases lay between the germline ends. Germline assignment: CDR1 SQVTM and CDR2 ANQGSEA. The CDR3 runs 12 residues. The CDR3 bases are TGCAGCGTCCGGACCGGGCACTACGAGCAGTACTTC. It is translated as CSVRTGHYEQYF.

This clonotype appeared many times. The chain recombines TRBV20-1 with TRBJ1-4, with TRBD1 as a possible D gene (6 bases). Per germline, CDR1 DFQATT and CDR2 SNEGSKA (reference sequence). Between the trimmed V and J ends, which lost 0 bases and 0 bases, there was a span of 11 bases. This CDR3 comprises 16 residues. The CDR3 bases are TGCAGTGCTAGAGATCACAGGGCTGCAACTAATGAAAAACTGTTTTTT. Residues: CSARDHRAATNEKLFF.

This clonotype was detected ten times or more. V and J are TRBV20-1 and TRBJ2-4, with a weak D call TRBD1 (6 bases). The CDR3 has 16 residues. V lost 3 bases and J 6 bases, leaving 21 bases between the germline ends. From germline, CDR1 is DFQATT and CDR2 SNEGSKA (reference sequence). The CDR3 region has the DNA TGCAGTGCTAGGGGGGCGGTGGCTACGTCGGGAAACATTCAGTACTTC. It is translated as CSARGAVATSGNIQYF.

This clonotype occurred many times. This chain links TRBV18 with TRBJ2-6; 7 nucleotides agree with TRBD1. The CDR3 spans 16 residues. The J segment lost 2 bases and the V segment lost 3 bases, leaving 4 bases of the junction unmatched. The germline V gene encodes CDR1 KGHSH and CDR2 LQKENI. The CDR3 DNA sequence: TGTGCCAGCTCACCGACAGGGCTAACTGGGGCCAACGTCCTGACTTTC. Protein: CASSPTGLTGANVLTF.

The sample holds many counts of this clonotype. The V call is TRBV7-2, the J call TRBJ2-1, with 12 bases that match TRBD1. Germline V gene sequence: CDR1 SGHTA, CDR2 FQGNSA. The trim removed 6 bases at V and 7 bases at J, leaving 7 bases unmatched. The CDR3 is 15 residues long. The CDR3 bases are TGTGCCAGCAGTCCGGGACAGGGGGCATTTAATGAGCAGTTCTTC. It yields the protein CASSPGQGAFNEQFF.

This clonotype was detected ten times or more. The chain carries TRBV5-1 and TRBJ2-1, with D perhaps given as TRBD1 or TRBD2 (6 bases each). Per germline, CDR1 SGHRS and CDR2 YFSETQ. V lost 3 bases and J 7 bases, leaving 14 bases between the germline ends. CDR3 length equals 14 residues. The CDR3 spells CASSSRGPRNEQFF. The CDR3 region has the DNA TGCGCCAGCAGCTCCCGGGGGCCGAGGAATGAGCAGTTCTTC. The complete variable domain, with remaining parts taken from reference TRBV5-1 and TRBJ2-1, reads KAGVTQTPRYLIKTRGQQVTLSCSPISGHRSVSWYQQTPGQGLQFLFEYFSETQRNKGNFPGRFSGRQFSNSRSEMNVSTLELGDSALYLCASSSRGPRNEQFFGPGTRLTVL.

This clonotype was seen a few times. The rearrangement uses TRBV15 and TRBJ2-5; D unresolved. The CDR3 sequence is 12 residues long. The germline CDR1 and CDR2 sequences are LNHNV and YYDKDF (reference sequence). Between the trimmed V and J ends, which lost 0 bases and 5 bases, there was a span of 4 bases. CDR3 in amino acids: CATSRDQETQYF. Written as DNA, the CDR3 is TGTGCCACCAGCAGAGATCAGGAGACCCAGTACTTC.